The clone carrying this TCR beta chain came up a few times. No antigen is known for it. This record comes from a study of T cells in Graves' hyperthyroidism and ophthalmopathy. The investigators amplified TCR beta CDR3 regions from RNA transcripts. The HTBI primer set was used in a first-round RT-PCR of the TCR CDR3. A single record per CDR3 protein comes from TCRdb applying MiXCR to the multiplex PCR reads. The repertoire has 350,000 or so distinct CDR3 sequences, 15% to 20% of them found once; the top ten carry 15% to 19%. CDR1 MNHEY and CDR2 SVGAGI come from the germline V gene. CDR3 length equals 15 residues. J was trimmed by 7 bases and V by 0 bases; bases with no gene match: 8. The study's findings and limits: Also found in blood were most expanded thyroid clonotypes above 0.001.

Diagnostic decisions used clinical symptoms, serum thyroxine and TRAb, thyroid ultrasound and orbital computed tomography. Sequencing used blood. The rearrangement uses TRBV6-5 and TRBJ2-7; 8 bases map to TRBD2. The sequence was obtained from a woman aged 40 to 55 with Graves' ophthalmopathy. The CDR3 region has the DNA TGTGCCAGCAGTTACTCCACGGGAGGGGTGGATGAGCAGTACTTC. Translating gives CASSYSTGGVDEQYF.